This T cell receptor (beta chain) was captured in a study of cytomegalovirus exposure and HLA in healthy donors. A word on this clone: Its antigen is unidentified.

Researchers ran the PCR with 60 Vbeta and 13 Jbeta primers. The table came from immunoSEQ multiplex PCR; TCRdb's copy has only in-frame clones and leaves some out. The table records roughly 220,000 clones, 75% of them present only once. Study results and caveats: In a later analysis, HLA-associated TCR beta chains were more clonally expanded than equally common others. Using the classifier, cytomegalovirus status was reportedly diagnosed with high specificity and sensitivity. Presence/absence results assume similar sequencing depth per donor, which may not hold.

Germline CDR1 and CDR2: SGHNT and YYREEE (reference sequence). The CDR3 totals 12 residues. The V gene lost 7 bases and the J gene lost 3 bases, with 7 bases spanning the gap. This TCR derives from a woman between 25 and 40 years old in good health and CMV-seronegative. Sequencing was carried out using PBMCs. The genes are TRBV5-4 and TRBJ2-2; possibly TRBD2 for D (5 bases). In DNA, the CDR3 is TGTGCCAGCGGGCGGGACACCGGGGAGCTGTTTTTT. Protein: CASGRDTGELFF.